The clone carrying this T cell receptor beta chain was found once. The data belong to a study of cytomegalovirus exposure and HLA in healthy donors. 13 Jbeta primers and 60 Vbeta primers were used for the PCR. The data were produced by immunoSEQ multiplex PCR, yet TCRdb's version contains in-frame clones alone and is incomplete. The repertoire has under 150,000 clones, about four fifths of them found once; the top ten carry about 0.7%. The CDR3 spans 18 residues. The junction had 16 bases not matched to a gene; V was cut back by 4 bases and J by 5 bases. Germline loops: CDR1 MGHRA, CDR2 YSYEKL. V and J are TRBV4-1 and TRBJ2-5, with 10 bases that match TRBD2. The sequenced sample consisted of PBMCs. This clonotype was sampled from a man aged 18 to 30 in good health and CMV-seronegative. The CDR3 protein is CASSRVGTSERKGETQYF. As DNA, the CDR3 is TGCGCCAGCAGCCGAGTCGGGACTAGCGAGAGAAAAGGTGAGACCCAGTACTTC.